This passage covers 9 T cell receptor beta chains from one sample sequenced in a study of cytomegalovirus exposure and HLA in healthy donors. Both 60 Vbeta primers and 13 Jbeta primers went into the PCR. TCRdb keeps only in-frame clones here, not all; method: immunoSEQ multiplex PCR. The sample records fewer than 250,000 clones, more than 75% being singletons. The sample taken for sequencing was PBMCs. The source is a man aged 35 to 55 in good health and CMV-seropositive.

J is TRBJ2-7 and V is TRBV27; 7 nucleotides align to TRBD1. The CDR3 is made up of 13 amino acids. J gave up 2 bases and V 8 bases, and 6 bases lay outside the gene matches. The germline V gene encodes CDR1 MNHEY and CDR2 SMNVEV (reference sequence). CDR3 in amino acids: CASADRATYEQYF. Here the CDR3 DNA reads TGTGCCAGCGCCGACAGGGCGACCTACGAGCAGTACTTC.

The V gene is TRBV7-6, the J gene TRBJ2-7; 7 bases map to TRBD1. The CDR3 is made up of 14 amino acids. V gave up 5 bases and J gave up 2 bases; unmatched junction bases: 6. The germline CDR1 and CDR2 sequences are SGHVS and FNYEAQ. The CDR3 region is CASSLRGPTYEQYF. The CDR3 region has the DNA TGTGCCAGCAGCCTAAGGGGGCCAACCTACGAGCAGTACTTC. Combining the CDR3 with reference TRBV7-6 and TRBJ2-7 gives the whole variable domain GAGVSQSPRYKVTKRGQDVALRCDPISGHVSLYWYRQALGQGPEFLTYFNYEAQQDKSGLPNDRFSAERPEGSISTLTIQRTEQRDSAMYRCASSLRGPTYEQYFGPGTRLTVT.

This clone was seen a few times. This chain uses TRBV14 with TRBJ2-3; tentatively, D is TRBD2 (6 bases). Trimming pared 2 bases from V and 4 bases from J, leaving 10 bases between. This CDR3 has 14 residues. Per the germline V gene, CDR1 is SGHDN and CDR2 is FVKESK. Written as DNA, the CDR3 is TGTGCCAGCAGCCAAATACTAGCAGCAGATACGCAGTATTTT. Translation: CASSQILAADTQYF.

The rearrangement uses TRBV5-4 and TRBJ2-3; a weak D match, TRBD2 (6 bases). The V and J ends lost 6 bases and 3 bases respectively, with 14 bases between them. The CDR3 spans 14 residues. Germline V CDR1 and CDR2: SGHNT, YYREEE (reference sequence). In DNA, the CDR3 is TGTGCCAGCACCCCTCCGGGGAGGACAGATACGCAGTATTTT. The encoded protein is CASTPPGRTDTQYF.

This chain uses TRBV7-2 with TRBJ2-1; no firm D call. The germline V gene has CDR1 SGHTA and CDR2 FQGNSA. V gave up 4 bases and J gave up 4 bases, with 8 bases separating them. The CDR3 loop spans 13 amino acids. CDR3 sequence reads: CASSSYEYNEQFF. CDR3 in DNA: TGTGCCAGCAGCTCCTATGAATACAATGAGCAGTTCTTC.

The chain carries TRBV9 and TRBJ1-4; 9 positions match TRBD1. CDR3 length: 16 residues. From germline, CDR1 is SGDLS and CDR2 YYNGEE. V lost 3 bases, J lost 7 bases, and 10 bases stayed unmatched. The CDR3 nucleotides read TGTGCCAGCAGCGGGTCCGGGGACAGGGTGACTGAAAAACTGTTTTTT. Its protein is CASSGSGDRVTEKLFF.

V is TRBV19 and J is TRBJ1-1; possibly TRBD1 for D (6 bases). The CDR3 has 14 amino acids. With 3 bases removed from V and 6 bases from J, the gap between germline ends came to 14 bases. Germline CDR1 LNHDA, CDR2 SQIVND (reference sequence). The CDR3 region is CASSMGAGTSEAFF. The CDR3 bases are TGTGCCAGTAGTATGGGGGCAGGGACATCTGAAGCTTTCTTT. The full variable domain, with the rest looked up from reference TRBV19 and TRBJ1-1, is DGGITQSPKYLFRKEGQNVTLSCEQNLNHDAMYWYRQDPGQGLRLIYYSQIVNDFQKGDIAEGYSVSREKKESFPLTVTSAQKNPTAFYLCASSMGAGTSEAFFGQGTRLTVV.

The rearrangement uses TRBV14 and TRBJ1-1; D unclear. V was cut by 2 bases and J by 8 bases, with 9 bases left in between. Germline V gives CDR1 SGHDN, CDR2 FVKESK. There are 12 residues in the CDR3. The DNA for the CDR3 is TGTGCCAGCAGCCAAACGGGTAGGGAAGCTTTCTTT. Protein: CASSQTGREAFF.

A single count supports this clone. For the CDR3, the DNA is TGTGCCAGCAGCCTCGGGACAAACTCCTACAATGAGCAGTTCTTC. Protein: CASSLGTNSYNEQFF. The chain carries TRBV9 and TRBJ2-1; tentative D call: TRBD1 (6 bases). V shed 4 bases and J shed 0 bases, with 11 bases lying between them. This CDR3 contains 15 residues. Germline CDR1 is SGDLS and CDR2 is YYNGEE.